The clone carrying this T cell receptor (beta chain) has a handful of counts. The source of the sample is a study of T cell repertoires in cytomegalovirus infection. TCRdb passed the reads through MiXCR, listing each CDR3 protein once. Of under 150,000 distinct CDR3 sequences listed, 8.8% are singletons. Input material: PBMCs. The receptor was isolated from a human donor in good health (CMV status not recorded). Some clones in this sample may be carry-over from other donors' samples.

CDR3 sequence: CSVGNRGSYEQYF. The CDR3 DNA reads TGCAGCGTCGGTAATAGGGGGTCCTACGAGCAGTACTTC. The chain uses TRBV29-1 and TRBJ2-7; possible D gene TRBD1, 6 bases. The germline V and J ends were trimmed by 6 bases and 1 base, with 13 bases remaining between them. This CDR3 is 13 amino acids long. Per germline, CDR1 SQVTM and CDR2 ANQGSEA.